A single sample gave rise to the 29 T cell receptor beta chains below, sequenced in a study of T-cell memory formation after mild COVID-19. TCRdb re-analysed the 5' RACE reads in MiXCR, keeping a single row per CDR3 protein. The sample lists tens of thousands of distinct CDR3 sequences, about an eighth seen once, with about 27% in the top ten. Sequencing was carried out using PBMCs or a T cell subset sorted from them (not recorded which). The receptors derive from an adult woman who had mild COVID-19 (a few samples of this study predate the infection). Cell type and time point are not known.

In this sample, this clonotype turned up a few times. The chain recombines TRBV6-5 with TRBJ1-2; 8 bases are shared with TRBD1. Losses at the gene ends were 2 bases for V and 0 bases for J; bases not matched to a gene: 2. The CDR3 has 15 residues. Germline lookup yields CDR1 MNHEY and CDR2 SVGAGI. The CDR3 DNA sequence: TGTGCCAGCAGTTACCGGACAGGGACTAACTATGGCTACACCTTC. This translates into CASSYRTGTNYGYTF.

This clonotype has a handful of counts. The chain uses TRBV4-1 and TRBJ1-1, with TRBD1 matching over 7 bases. CDR3 length: 16 amino acids. V lost 3 bases, J lost 0 bases, and 7 bases stayed unmatched. Germline V gene lookup returns CDR1 MGHRA and CDR2 YSYEKL. CDR3 in amino acids: CASSHLTDRLNTEAFF. The CDR3 bases are TGCGCCAGCAGCCACCTCACGGACAGGTTGAACACTGAAGCTTTCTTT.

This chain uses TRBV19 with TRBJ2-7; TRBD1 matches at 8 bases. With 5 bases clipped from V and 2 bases from J, the junction kept 8 bases outside the gene matches. Germline assignment: CDR1 LNHDA and CDR2 SQIVND (reference sequence). CDR3 length equals 15 residues. CDR3 region: CASSAPGQAAYEQYF. The DNA of the CDR3 is TGTGCCAGTAGTGCCCCGGGACAGGCAGCCTACGAGCAGTACTTC. Together with reference TRBV19 and TRBJ2-7, the CDR3 gives the full variable domain: DGGITQSPKYLFRKEGQNVTLSCEQNLNHDAMYWYRQDPGQGLRLIYYSQIVNDFQKGDIAEGYSVSREKKESFPLTVTSAQKNPTAFYLCASSAPGQAAYEQYFGPGTRLTVT.

This chain uses TRBV4-1 with TRBJ1-2; a possible D gene is TRBD1 (5 bases). In germline, CDR1 is MGHRA, CDR2 YSYEKL. CDR3 length: 14 residues. V lost 0 bases to trimming and J lost 2 bases, with 7 bases between them. DNA of the CDR3: TGCGCCAGCAGCCAAGATCCAGGGAACTATGGCTACACCTTC. Its translation: CASSQDPGNYGYTF.

This clonotype was counted ten times or more. The chain links TRBV11-2 to TRBJ2-1; D gene unclear. The V end lost 5 bases, the J end lost 8 bases, and 7 bases lay between the germline ends. This CDR3 is built from 11 residues. Germline CDR1 SGHAT, CDR2 FQNNGV. The CDR3, as DNA: TGTGCCAGCAGCCTCAACCATGAGCAGTTCTTC. Amino acids: CASSLNHEQFF.

The chain is built from TRBV3-1 and TRBJ2-5, with TRBD2 as a possible D gene (5 bases). Trimming took 6 bases from V and 4 from J, leaving 18 bases between them. The CDR3 is 15 residues long. Germline V gene data show CDR1 as LGHDT and CDR2 as YNNKEL (reference sequence). The CDR3 bases are TGTGCCAGCAGACAATCCGGTAGCAGCGGAGAGACCCAGTACTTC. It encodes CASRQSGSSGETQYF.

The CDR3: CASSPGGNTGELFF. Here the CDR3 DNA reads TGTGCCAGCAGCCCAGGGGGGAACACCGGGGAGCTGTTTTTT. J is TRBJ2-2 and V is TRBV5-6; 7 nucleotides align to TRBD1. V lost 4 bases to trimming and J lost 1 base; unmatched junction nucleotides: 1. The CDR3 is 14 residues long. Germline assignment: CDR1 SGHDT and CDR2 YYEEEE.

The chain recombines TRBV11-1 with TRBJ2-5; 7 bases are a match to TRBD1. Trimming took 4 bases from V and 1 from J; bases not matched to a gene: 9. This CDR3 contains 16 residues. The V gene's germline CDR1 is SGHAT and CDR2 FQDESV (reference sequence). For the CDR3, the DNA is TGTGCCAGCAGCTCCTACCCACGGGACAGCCAAGAGACCCAGTACTTC. It specifies CASSSYPRDSQETQYF.

The genes are TRBV5-5 and TRBJ2-7, with D tentatively TRBD2 (6 bases). Trimming cost V 3 bases and J 2 bases, with 12 bases left between them. The CDR3 runs 14 residues. Germline V gene lookup returns CDR1 SGHKS and CDR2 YYEKEE (reference sequence). In nucleotides, the CDR3 is TGTGCCAGCAGCTCGGGACTGCGGGCCTACGAGCAGTACTTC. Amino acids: CASSSGLRAYEQYF.

This clonotype was seen more than once but under ten times. The genes are TRBV4-3 and TRBJ2-3; TRBD2 matches 7 bases. CDR3 length equals 18 residues. The V and J ends lost 0 bases and 1 base, in that order; junction bases with no gene match: 10. Per the germline V gene, CDR1 is LGHNA and CDR2 is YSLEER. In DNA form, the CDR3 reads TGCGCCAGCAGCCAAGATCTACGGCGGGAGAGGGGCACAGATACGCAGTATTTT. Its protein product is CASSQDLRRERGTDTQYF.

The gene calls are TRBV5-1 and TRBJ2-1; 7 bases line up with TRBD2. J gave up 0 bases and V 3 bases, and 3 bases lay outside the gene matches. There are 15 residues in the CDR3. Germline lookup yields CDR1 SGHRS and CDR2 YFSETQ. The CDR3 sequence: CASSYGRSSYNEQFF. CDR3 DNA: TGCGCCAGCAGCTACGGGAGGAGCTCCTACAATGAGCAGTTCTTC.

The genes are TRBV3-1 and TRBJ2-7; 13 positions agree with TRBD2. Looked up from germline, CDR1 is LGHDT and CDR2 is YNNKEL (reference sequence). This CDR3 comprises 15 residues. V lost 5 bases, J lost 2 bases, and 3 bases stayed unmatched. CDR3 protein: CASSETSGRAYEQYF. The CDR3 DNA is TGTGCCAGCAGCGAAACTAGCGGGAGGGCCTACGAGCAGTACTTC.

This clonotype has only a few counts. This chain links TRBV7-9 with TRBJ2-7; D not certain. The CDR3 runs 14 residues. Trimming cost V 2 bases and J 3 bases, with 11 bases left between them. In germline, CDR1 is SEHNR, CDR2 FQNEAQ (reference sequence). CDR3 in DNA: TGTGCCAGCAGCTTAAGTCTGTCCCACTACGAGCAGTACTTC. Its translation: CASSLSLSHYEQYF.

This clonotype was counted a few times. The chain has TRBV29-1 and TRBJ2-4; a weak D match, TRBD1 (6 bases). CDR3 length equals 15 residues. Germline lookup yields CDR1 SQVTM and CDR2 ANQGSEA. V was cut by 4 bases and J by 2 bases, with 15 bases left in between. The CDR3 is CSVAIYRVTKNIQYF. In DNA form, the CDR3 reads TGCAGCGTTGCAATATACAGGGTTACCAAAAACATTCAGTACTTC.

This clonotype was seen many times. This chain links TRBV12-3 or TRBV12-4 with TRBJ2-7; D ambiguous. V shed 3 bases and J shed 6 bases, with 9 bases lying between them. This CDR3 spans 12 amino acids. The CDR3 DNA reads TGTGCCAGCAGTTTGTCCGGATCCGAGCAGTACTTC. Amino acid sequence: CASSLSGSEQYF.

This clonotype was recorded a few times. The chain recombines TRBV4-1 with TRBJ1-2; perhaps TRBD1 as D (6 bases). V lost 1 base to trimming and J lost 3 bases, with 12 bases between them. Germline V gives CDR1 MGHRA, CDR2 YSYEKL. The CDR3 runs 15 residues. Here the CDR3 reads CASSQVQGTDYGYTF. Written as DNA, the CDR3 is TGCGCCAGCAGCCAAGTGCAGGGGACGGACTATGGCTACACCTTC.

This clonotype was detected a few times. Mismatch with germline at one junction end may stem from a read error. The chain recombines TRBV6-5 with TRBJ2-5; 9 nucleotides agree with TRBD1. Germline loops: CDR1 MNHEY, CDR2 SVGAGI. The CDR3 is made up of 23 amino acids. The CDR3 nucleotides are TGTGCCAGCAGGTACTGGGGGACAGGGAGCGACCAAACCCGAATGGATGGCCGGGAGACCCAGTACTTC. Translated, it gives CASRYWGTGSDQTRMDGRETQYF.

This chain uses TRBV7-9 with TRBJ1-1; no clear D gene. CDR3 size: 14 residues. The V end lost 3 bases, the J end lost 6 bases, and 14 bases lay between the germline ends. Germline V gene sequence: CDR1 SEHNR, CDR2 FQNEAQ (reference sequence). In DNA form, the CDR3 reads TGTGCCAGCAGCTTTGGACGTGAGCCGGCTGAAGCTTTCTTT. It encodes CASSFGREPAEAFF.

The rearrangement uses TRBV7-9 and TRBJ2-1; D not resolved. The germline V gene encodes CDR1 SEHNR and CDR2 FQNEAQ (reference sequence). The V gene lost 0 bases and the J gene lost 9 bases, with 12 bases spanning the gap. The CDR3 runs 14 residues. CDR3 amino acids: CASSLASALREQFF. CDR3 coding DNA: TGTGCCAGCAGCTTAGCGAGCGCCCTTCGTGAGCAGTTCTTC.

This clonotype occurred a few times. J is TRBJ2-3 and V is TRBV20-1; 12 nucleotides match TRBD2. CDR3 size: 19 residues. The ends lost 1 base at V and 0 bases at J; junction bases unmatched: 11. Germline V lookup: CDR1 DFQATT, CDR2 SNEGSKA (reference sequence). In DNA form, the CDR3 reads TGCAGTGCTAGAGCCTACTCCGGGACTAGCGGGCCTAGCACAGATACGCAGTATTTT. Translating it yields CSARAYSGTSGPSTDTQYF.

CDR3 amino acids: CASRQGPYEQYF. In DNA, the CDR3 is TGTGCCAGCAGACAGGGGCCCTACGAGCAGTACTTC. This chain joins TRBV6-5 and TRBJ2-7, with 7 bases identical to TRBD1. The CDR3 contains 12 residues. Germline-derived CDR1 and CDR2 are MNHEY and SVGAGI. V lost 6 bases to trimming and J lost 2 bases; unmatched junction nucleotides: 1.

This clonotype turned up a few times. J is TRBJ2-2 and V is TRBV9; the D gene is possibly TRBD2 (7 bases). The CDR3 consists of 16 residues. CDR1 is SGDLS and CDR2 is YYNGEE in the germline V gene. V lost 3 bases to trimming and J lost 3 bases, with 15 bases between them. CDR3 bases: TGTGCCAGCAGCGGATGGGGGGGCGCGGACACCGGGGAGCTGTTTTTT. Protein: CASSGWGGADTGELFF.

This clonotype has a handful of counts. The CDR3: CASSLMGAYNEQFF. The CDR3 DNA follows: TGTGCCAGCAGCTTAATGGGTGCCTACAATGAGCAGTTCTTC. V usage is TRBV7-6 and J usage is TRBJ2-1; D ambiguous. V was trimmed by 2 bases and J by 2 bases, leaving 7 bases between them. The CDR3 extends over 14 amino acids. Germline CDR1 reads SGHVS; CDR2 reads FNYEAQ.

The chain links TRBV19 to TRBJ1-6; 9 bases are a match to TRBD1. Per the germline V gene, CDR1 is LNHDA and CDR2 is SQIVND (reference sequence). The CDR3 length is 15 residues. The ends lost 4 bases at V and 9 bases at J; junction bases unmatched: 7. The CDR3, as DNA: TGTGCCAGTAGTACTTGGGGACAGGGTCGTTCACCCCTCCACTTT. Its translation is CASSTWGQGRSPLHF.

This clonotype appeared a few times. The gene calls are TRBV4-1 and TRBJ2-1; 8 bases line up with TRBD2. The CDR3 loop spans 16 amino acids. Germline trimming cut 1 base from V and 4 bases from J; bases unmatched to any gene: 6. Germline V lookup: CDR1 MGHRA, CDR2 YSYEKL. CDR3 amino acids: CASSQGTSSGYNEQFF. CDR3 DNA: TGCGCCAGCAGCCAAGGGACCTCTAGCGGGTACAATGAGCAGTTCTTC.

This clonotype was found a few times. The rearrangement uses TRBV7-8 and TRBJ2-1; TRBD2 is a possible D gene (5 bases). Germline values: CDR1 SGHVS, CDR2 FQNEAQ. The germline V and J ends were trimmed by 5 bases and 3 bases, with 11 bases remaining between them. The CDR3 has 14 residues. CDR3 in amino acids: CASSPPGDYNEQFF. The CDR3 bases are TGTGCCAGCAGCCCCCCCGGGGACTACAATGAGCAGTTCTTC.

The chain uses TRBV29-1 and TRBJ2-3; 13 nucleotides match TRBD2. Trimming at V came to 6 bases and at J to 2 bases, leaving 8 bases not matched to a gene. The CDR3 is made up of 16 amino acids. Germline lookup yields CDR1 SQVTM and CDR2 ANQGSEA. CDR3 DNA sequence: TGCAGCGTCAAAGGACTAGCGGGAGAGTTCACAGATACGCAGTATTTT. Its protein product is CSVKGLAGEFTDTQYF.

This rearrangement joins TRBV5-5 to TRBJ2-7; 7 nucleotides line up with TRBD1. This CDR3 spans 15 amino acids. CDR1 and CDR2 (germline): SGHKS, YYEKEE (reference sequence). The J segment lost 2 bases and the V segment lost 0 bases, leaving 5 bases of the junction unmatched. The CDR3 region has the DNA TGTGCCAGCAGCTTGGCCGGACAGGAGACCTACGAGCAGTACTTC. Translation: CASSLAGQETYEQYF.

The chain links TRBV30 to TRBJ2-7; TRBD1 matches 10 bases. Germline CDR1 GTSNPN, CDR2 SVGIG (reference sequence). The CDR3 spans 15 residues. The V gene end was trimmed by 2 bases and the J gene end by 1 base; junction bases not matched to a gene: 5. CDR3 nucleotide sequence: TGTGCCTGGAGTAGACCGGGACAGGGGTCCTACGAGCAGTACTTC. Translating gives CAWSRPGQGSYEQYF.